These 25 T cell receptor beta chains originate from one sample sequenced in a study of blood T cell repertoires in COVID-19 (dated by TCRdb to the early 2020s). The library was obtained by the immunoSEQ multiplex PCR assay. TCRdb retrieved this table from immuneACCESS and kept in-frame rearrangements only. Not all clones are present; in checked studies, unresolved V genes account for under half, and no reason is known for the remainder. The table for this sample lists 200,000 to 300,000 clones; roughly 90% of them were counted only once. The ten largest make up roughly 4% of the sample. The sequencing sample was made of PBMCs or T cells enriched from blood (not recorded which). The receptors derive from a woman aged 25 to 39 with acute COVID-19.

The CDR3 coding sequence is TGTGCCAGCACCTCGGAGGGAGGGTTTCCCTACGAGCAGTACTTC. Translating it yields CASTSEGGFPYEQYF. This sequence joins TRBV27 and TRBJ2-7; 7 positions agree with TRBD2. The CDR3 spans 15 residues. Germline loops: CDR1 MNHEY, CDR2 SMNVEV (reference sequence). The V and J ends lost 7 bases and 2 bases, in that order; junction bases with no gene match: 11.

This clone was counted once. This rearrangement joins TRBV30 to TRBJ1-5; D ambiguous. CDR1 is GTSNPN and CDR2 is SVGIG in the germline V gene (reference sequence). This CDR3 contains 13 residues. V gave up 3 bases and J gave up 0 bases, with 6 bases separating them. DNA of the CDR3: TGTGCCTGGAGAAGCAATAGCAATCAGCCCCAGCATTTT. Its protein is CAWRSNSNQPQHF.

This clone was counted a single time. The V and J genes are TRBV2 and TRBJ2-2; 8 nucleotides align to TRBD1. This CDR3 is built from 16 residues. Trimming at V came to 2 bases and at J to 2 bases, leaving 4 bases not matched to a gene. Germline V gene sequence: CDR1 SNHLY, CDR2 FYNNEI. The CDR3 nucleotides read TGTGCCAGCAGTGAATATGGACAGGGAAACACCGGGGAGCTGTTTTTT. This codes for CASSEYGQGNTGELFF.

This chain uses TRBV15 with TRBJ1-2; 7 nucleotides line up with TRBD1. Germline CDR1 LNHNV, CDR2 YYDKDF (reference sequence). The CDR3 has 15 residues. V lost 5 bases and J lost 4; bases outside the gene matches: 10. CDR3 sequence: CATSPIKGTAYGYTF. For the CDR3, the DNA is TGTGCCACCAGCCCAATTAAAGGGACAGCCTATGGCTACACCTTC.

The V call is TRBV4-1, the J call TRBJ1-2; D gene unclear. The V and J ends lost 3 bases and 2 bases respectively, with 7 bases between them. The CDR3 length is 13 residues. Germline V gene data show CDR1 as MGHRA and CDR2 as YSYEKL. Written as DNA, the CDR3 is TGCGCCAGCAGCCATCCGGGAAACTATGGCTACACCTTC. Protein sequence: CASSHPGNYGYTF.

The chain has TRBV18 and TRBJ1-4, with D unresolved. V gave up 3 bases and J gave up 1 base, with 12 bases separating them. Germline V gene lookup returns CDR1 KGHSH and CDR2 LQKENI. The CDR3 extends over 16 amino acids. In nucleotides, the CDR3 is TGTGCCAGCTCACCGATGACATTTGGAACTAATGAAAAACTGTTTTTT. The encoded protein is CASSPMTFGTNEKLFF.

The CDR3 sequence: CASRDRVTDTQYF. In DNA, the CDR3 is TGTGCCAGCAGGGACAGGGTCACAGATACGCAGTATTTT. The chain couples TRBV7-9 to TRBJ2-3; 8 bases agree with TRBD1. This CDR3 is 13 amino acids long. With V trimmed by 6 bases and J by 2 bases, 1 base remained unmatched. CDR1 is SEHNR and CDR2 is FQNEAQ in the germline V gene (reference sequence).

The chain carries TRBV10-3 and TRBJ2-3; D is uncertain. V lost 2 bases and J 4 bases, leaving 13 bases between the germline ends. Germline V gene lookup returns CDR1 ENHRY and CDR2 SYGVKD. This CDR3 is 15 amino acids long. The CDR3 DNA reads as TGTGCCATCAGTGAGAAACAGCTTCTCCCAGATACGCAGTATTTT. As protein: CAISEKQLLPDTQYF.

The CDR3 region has the DNA TGTGCCAGCAACCTACAGGGTTCGACCTACGAGCAGTACTTC. Translating it yields CASNLQGSTYEQYF. V usage is TRBV28 and J usage is TRBJ2-7, with D possibly TRBD1 on 6 matching bases. CDR3 size: 14 residues. V was shortened by 7 bases and J by 2 bases, with 15 bases between the two germline ends. Germline V gives CDR1 MDHEN, CDR2 SYDVKM.

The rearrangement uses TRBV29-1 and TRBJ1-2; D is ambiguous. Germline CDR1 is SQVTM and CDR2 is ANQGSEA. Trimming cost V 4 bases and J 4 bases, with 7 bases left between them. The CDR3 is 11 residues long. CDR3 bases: TGCAGCGTTGCCCAATCCTATGGCTACACCTTC. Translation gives CSVAQSYGYTF.

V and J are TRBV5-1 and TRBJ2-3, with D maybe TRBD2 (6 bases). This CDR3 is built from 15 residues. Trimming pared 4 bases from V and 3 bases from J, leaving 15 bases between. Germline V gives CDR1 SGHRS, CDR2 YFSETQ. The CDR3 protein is CASSTERARTDTQYF. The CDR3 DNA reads TGCGCCAGCAGCACTGAGCGGGCAAGGACAGATACGCAGTATTTT.

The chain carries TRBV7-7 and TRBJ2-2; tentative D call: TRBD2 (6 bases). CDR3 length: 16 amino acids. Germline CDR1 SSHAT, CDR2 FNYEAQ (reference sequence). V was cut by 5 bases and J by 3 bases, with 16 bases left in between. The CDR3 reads CASSPWGVSDTGELFF. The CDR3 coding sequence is TGTGCCAGCAGCCCGTGGGGGGTTAGCGACACCGGGGAGCTGTTTTTT.

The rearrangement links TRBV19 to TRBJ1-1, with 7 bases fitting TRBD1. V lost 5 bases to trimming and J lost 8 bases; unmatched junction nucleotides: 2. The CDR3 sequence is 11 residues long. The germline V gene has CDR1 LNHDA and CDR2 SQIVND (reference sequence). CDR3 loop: CASSDREEAFF. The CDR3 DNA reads TGTGCCAGTAGTGACAGGGAAGAAGCTTTCTTT.

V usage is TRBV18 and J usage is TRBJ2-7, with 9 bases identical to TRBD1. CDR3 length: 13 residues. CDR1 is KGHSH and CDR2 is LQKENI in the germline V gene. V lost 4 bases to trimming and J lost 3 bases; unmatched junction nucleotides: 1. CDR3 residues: CASSQTGGYEQYF. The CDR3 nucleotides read TGTGCCAGCTCACAGACAGGGGGCTACGAGCAGTACTTC.

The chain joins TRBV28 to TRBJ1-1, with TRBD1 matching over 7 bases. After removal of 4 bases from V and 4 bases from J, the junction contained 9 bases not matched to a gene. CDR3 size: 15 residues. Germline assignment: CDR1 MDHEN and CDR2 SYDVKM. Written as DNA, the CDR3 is TGTGCCAGCAGTTCCCTCAGGGGGGCAGCCACTGAAGCTTTCTTT. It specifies CASSSLRGAATEAFF.

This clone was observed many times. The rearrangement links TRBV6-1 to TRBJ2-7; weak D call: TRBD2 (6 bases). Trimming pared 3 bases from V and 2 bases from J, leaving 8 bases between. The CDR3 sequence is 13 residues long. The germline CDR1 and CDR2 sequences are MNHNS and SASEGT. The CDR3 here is CASSEGGTYEQYF. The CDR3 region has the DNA TGTGCCAGCAGTGAGGGGGGTACCTACGAGCAGTACTTC.

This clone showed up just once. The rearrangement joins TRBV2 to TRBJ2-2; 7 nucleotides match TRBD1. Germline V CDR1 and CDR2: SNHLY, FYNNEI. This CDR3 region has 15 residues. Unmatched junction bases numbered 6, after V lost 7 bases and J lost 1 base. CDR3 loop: CASKPTGLNTGELFF. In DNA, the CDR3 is TGTGCCAGCAAACCGACAGGGCTGAACACCGGGGAGCTGTTTTTT. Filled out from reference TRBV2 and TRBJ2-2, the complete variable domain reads EPEVTQTPSHQVTQMGQEVILRCVPISNHLYFYWYRQILGQKVEFLVSFYNNEISEKSEIFDDQFSVERPDGSNFTLKIRSTKLEDSAMYFCASKPTGLNTGELFFGEGSRLTVL.

CDR3 coding DNA: TGCGCCAGCAGCCAAAATCCGACAGCAAACTATGGCTACACCTTC. It is translated as CASSQNPTANYGYTF. The V gene is TRBV4-1, the J gene TRBJ1-2, with D possibly being TRBD1 (5 bases). Trimming shortened V by 2 bases and J by 2 bases, and 12 bases separated the two germline ends. Germline V gives CDR1 MGHRA, CDR2 YSYEKL. This CDR3 contains 15 residues.

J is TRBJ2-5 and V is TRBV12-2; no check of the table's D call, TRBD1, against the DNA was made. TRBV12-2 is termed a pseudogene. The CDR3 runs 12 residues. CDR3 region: CATRWGKETQYF. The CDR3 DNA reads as TGTGCAACCCGCTGGGGCAAAGAGACCCAGTACTTC.

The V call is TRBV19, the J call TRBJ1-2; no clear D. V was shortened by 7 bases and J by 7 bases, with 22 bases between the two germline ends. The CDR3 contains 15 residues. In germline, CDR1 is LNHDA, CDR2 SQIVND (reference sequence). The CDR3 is CASTSEAGRRVGYTF. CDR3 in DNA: TGTGCCAGTACCTCTGAGGCAGGCCGGCGGGTTGGCTACACCTTC.

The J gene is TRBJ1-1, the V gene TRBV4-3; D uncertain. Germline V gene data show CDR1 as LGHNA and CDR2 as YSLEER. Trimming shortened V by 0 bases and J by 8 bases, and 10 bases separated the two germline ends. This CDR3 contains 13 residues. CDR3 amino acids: CASSQDQEYEAFF. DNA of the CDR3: TGCGCCAGCAGCCAAGATCAGGAATACGAAGCTTTCTTT.

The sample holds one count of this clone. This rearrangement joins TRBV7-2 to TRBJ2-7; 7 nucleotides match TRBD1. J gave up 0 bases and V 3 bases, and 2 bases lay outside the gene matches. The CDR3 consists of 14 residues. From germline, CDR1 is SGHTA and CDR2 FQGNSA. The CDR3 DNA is TGTGCCAGCAGCTTGAGACAGGGCTCCTACGAGCAGTACTTC. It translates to CASSLRQGSYEQYF.

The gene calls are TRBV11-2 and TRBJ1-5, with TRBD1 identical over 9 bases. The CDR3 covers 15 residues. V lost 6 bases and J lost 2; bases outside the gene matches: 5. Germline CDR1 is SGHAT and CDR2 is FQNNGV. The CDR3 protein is CASRLQGAGNQPQHF. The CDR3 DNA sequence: TGTGCCAGCAGGCTACAGGGGGCCGGCAATCAGCCCCAGCATTTT.

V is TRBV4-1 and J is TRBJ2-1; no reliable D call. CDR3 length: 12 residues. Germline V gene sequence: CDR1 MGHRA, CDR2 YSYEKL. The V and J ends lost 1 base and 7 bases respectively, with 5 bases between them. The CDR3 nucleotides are TGCGCCAGCAGCCAAGCACAAAATGAGCAGTTCTTC. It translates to CASSQAQNEQFF.

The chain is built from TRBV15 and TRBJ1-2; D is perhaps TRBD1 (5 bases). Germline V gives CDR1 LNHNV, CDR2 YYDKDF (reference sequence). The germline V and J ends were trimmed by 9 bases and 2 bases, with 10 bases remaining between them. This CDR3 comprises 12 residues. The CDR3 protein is CATAGGNYGYTF. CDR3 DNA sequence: TGTGCCACAGCGGGGGGGAACTATGGCTACACCTTC.